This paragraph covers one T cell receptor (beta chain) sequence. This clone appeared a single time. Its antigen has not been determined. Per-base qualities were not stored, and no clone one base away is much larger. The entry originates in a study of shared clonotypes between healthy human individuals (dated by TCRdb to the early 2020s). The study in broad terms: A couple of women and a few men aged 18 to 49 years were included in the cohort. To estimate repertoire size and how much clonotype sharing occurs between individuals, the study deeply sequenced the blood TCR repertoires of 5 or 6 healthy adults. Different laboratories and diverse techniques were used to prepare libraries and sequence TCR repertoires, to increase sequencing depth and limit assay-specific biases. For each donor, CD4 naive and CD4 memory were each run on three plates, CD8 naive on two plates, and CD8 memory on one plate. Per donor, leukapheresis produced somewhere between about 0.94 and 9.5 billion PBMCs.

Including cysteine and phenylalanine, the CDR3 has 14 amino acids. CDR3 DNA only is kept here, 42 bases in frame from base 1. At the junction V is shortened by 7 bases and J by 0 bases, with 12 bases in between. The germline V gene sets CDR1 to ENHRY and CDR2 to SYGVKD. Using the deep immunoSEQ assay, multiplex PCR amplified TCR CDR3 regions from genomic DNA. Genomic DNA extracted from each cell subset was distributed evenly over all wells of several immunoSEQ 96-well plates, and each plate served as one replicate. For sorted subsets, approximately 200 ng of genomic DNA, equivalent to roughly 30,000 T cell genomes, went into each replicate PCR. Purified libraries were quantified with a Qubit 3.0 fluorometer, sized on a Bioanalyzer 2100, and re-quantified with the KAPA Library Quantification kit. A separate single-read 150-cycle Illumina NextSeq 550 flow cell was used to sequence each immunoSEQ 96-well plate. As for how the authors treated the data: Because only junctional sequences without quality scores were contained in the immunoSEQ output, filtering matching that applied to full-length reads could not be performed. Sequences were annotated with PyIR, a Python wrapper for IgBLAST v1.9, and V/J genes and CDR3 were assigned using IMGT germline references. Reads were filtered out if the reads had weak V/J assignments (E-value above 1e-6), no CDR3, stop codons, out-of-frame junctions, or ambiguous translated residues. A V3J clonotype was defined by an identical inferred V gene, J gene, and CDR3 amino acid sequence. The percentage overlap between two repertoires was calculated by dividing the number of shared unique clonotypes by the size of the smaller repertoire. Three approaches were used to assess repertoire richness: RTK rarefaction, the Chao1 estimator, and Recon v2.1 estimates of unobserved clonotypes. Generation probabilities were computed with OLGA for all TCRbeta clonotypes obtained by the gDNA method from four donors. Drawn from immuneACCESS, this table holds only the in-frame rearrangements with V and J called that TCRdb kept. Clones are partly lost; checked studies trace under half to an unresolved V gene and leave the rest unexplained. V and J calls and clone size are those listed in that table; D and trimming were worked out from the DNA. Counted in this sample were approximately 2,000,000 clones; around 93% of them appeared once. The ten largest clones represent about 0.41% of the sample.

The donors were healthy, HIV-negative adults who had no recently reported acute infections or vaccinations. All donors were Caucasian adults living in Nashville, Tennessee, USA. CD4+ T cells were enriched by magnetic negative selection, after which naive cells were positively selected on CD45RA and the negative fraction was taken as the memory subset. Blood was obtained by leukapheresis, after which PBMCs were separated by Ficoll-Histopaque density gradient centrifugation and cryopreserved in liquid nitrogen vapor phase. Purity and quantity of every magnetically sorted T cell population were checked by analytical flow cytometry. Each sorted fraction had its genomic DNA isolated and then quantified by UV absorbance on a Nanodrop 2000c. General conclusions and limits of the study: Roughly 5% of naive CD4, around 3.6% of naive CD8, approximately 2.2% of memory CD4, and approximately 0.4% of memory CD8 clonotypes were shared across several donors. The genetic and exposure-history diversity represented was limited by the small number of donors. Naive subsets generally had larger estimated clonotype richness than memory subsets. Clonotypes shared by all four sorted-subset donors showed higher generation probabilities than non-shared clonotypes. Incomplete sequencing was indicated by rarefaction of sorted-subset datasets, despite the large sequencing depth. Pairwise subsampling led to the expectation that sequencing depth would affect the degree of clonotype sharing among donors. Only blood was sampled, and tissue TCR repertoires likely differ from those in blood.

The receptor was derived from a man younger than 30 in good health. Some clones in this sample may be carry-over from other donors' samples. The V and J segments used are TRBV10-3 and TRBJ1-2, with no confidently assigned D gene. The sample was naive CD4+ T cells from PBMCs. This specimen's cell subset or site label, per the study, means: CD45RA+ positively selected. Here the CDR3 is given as CAITRNPPNYGYTF. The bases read TGTGCCATCACGAGGAACCCCCCTAACTATGGCTACACCTTC.